Following are 7 T cell receptor beta chains from one sample sequenced in a study of blood T cell repertoires in COVID-19. Here immunoSEQ multiplex PCR was the method, and the copy in TCRdb shows in-frame clones only, minus some. This repertoire shows about 60,000 clones, 80% to 85% found once; its top ten account for approximately 21%. The specimen sequenced was peripheral blood. The origin of the receptors is a man aged 25 to 45 with COVID-19, enrolled during active disease.

The chain has TRBV5-6 and TRBJ2-5, with 10 bases identical to TRBD2. Germline values: CDR1 SGHDT, CDR2 YYEEEE. The CDR3 contains 15 residues. V gave up 0 bases and J gave up 4 bases; unmatched junction bases: 3. The CDR3 sequence is CASSLVLAGVETQYF. The CDR3 DNA follows: TGTGCCAGCAGCTTGGTGCTAGCGGGAGTAGAGACCCAGTACTTC.

This chain joins TRBV7-6 and TRBJ2-1, with TRBD1 matching over 7 bases. V shed 2 bases, J shed 0 bases, and the junction held 7 bases outside the gene matches. The length of the CDR3 is 17 residues. CDR1 and CDR2 from the germline V gene are SGHVS and FNYEAQ. The CDR3 DNA reads as TGTGCCAGCAGCTTAACAGGGGCGGTTAGCTCCTACAATGAGCAGTTCTTC. This sequence encodes CASSLTGAVSSYNEQFF.

This clone was seen just once. This chain connects TRBV15 to TRBJ1-5; 8 bases align to TRBD1. The CDR3 has 16 amino acids. V shed 4 bases and J 7 bases; nucleotides not matched to a gene: 12. Germline-derived CDR1 and CDR2 are LNHNV and YYDKDF (reference sequence). The CDR3 protein is CATSNSSRGPGQPQHF. DNA of the CDR3: TGTGCCACCAGCAACTCCAGCAGGGGGCCCGGGCAGCCCCAGCATTTT.

The V call is TRBV6-2 or TRBV6-3, the J call TRBJ1-1; D gene ambiguous. There are 13 residues in the CDR3. Trimming removed 5 bases at V and 1 base at J, with 8 bases between. In germline, CDR1 is MNHEY, CDR2 SVGEGT. The chain's CDR3 is CASSLQENTEAFF. The CDR3 DNA reads as TGTGCCAGCAGTCTTCAGGAGAACACTGAAGCTTTCTTT.

The genes are TRBV20-1 and TRBJ2-5; D is unresolved. Germline-derived CDR1 and CDR2 are DFQATT and SNEGSKA (reference sequence). This CDR3 has 11 residues. Trimming removed 6 bases from V and 2 bases from J, with 7 bases in between. This CDR3 is CSALRQETQYF. In DNA, the CDR3 is TGCAGTGCGTTGCGGCAAGAGACCCAGTACTTC.

The table lists this clone with a few counts. The chain couples TRBV10-3 to TRBJ1-3, with 9 bases identical to TRBD1. Germline CDR1 is ENHRY and CDR2 is SYGVKD. The CDR3 has 14 amino acids. V dropped 10 bases and J dropped 0; count of bases not matched to a gene: 4. In DNA form, the CDR3 reads TGTGCCACCTCGACAGGGGGCTCTGGAAACACCATATATTTT. It is translated as CATSTGGSGNTIYF.

As concerns this clone: Other DNA sequences in this sample translate to the same CDR3. The CDR3 loop reads CASSLSGQETQYF. CDR3 in DNA: TGTGCCAGCAGCTTATCGGGGCAAGAGACCCAGTACTTC. The rearrangement joins TRBV7-9 to TRBJ2-5; tentative D call: TRBD2 (5 bases). Germline-derived CDR1 and CDR2 are SEHNR and FQNEAQ (reference sequence). The V end lost 2 bases, the J end lost 2 bases, and 6 bases lay between the germline ends. CDR3 size: 13 residues.